The 18 T cell receptor beta chains below come from one sample, sequenced in a study of T cell responses to AZD1222 COVID-19 vaccine. Only in-frame clones appear in the TCRdb table, and some are missing; sequencing was by immunoSEQ multiplex PCR. This table has roughly 120,000 clones, roughly nine tenths appearing once. The sample in question was peripheral blood, obtained on day 0 of AZD1222 vaccination. These receptor sequences come from an adult in good health.

The chain combines TRBV10-3 with TRBJ2-2; D call uncertain. V was shortened by 11 bases and J by 5 bases, with 18 bases between the two germline ends. Germline V gene sequence: CDR1 ENHRY, CDR2 SYGVKD. This CDR3 spans 14 amino acids. CDR3 nucleotides: TGTGCCGCGGCAACCGGGCCCTCAACCGGGGAGCTGTTTTTT. It yields the protein CAAATGPSTGELFF.

The CDR3 here is CASSLQLGNTIYF. The CDR3 DNA follows: TGTGCCAGCAGCCTACAGTTAGGAAACACCATATATTTT. The V gene is TRBV11-3, the J gene TRBJ1-3; D unresolved. V lost 5 bases to trimming and J lost 4 bases, with 9 bases between them. The length of the CDR3 is 13 residues. Germline assignment: CDR1 SGHNT and CDR2 YENEEA.

The V and J genes are TRBV6-5 and TRBJ2-2, with 7 nucleotides matching TRBD2. Germline CDR1 is MNHEY and CDR2 is SVGAGI. This CDR3 region has 14 residues. V dropped 7 bases and J dropped 3; count of bases not matched to a gene: 5. This CDR3 is CASTAGWDTGELFF. CDR3 sequence (DNA): TGTGCCAGCACAGCGGGGTGGGACACCGGGGAGCTGTTTTTT.

The chain has TRBV28 and TRBJ2-7; 11 positions agree with TRBD1. The germline gives CDR1 MDHEN, CDR2 SYDVKM. The J segment lost 7 bases and the V segment lost 7 bases, leaving 9 bases of the junction unmatched. CDR3 length: 14 amino acids. In DNA form, the CDR3 reads TGTGCCAGCACCCCGGGACAGGGGGAGTTGGAGCAGTACTTC. It yields the protein CASTPGQGELEQYF.

This clone showed up just a few times. The V and J genes are TRBV9 and TRBJ2-3, with D maybe TRBD2 (5 bases). The CDR3 totals 16 residues. V lost 0 bases to trimming and J lost 0 bases, with 11 bases between them. In germline, CDR1 is SGDLS, CDR2 YYNGEE. In nucleotides, the CDR3 is TGTGCCAGCAGCGTAGTTGAGGGATCTAGCACAGATACGCAGTATTTT. Amino acids: CASSVVEGSSTDTQYF.

V and J are TRBV3-1 (or the pseudogene TRBV3-2) and TRBJ1-5; D ambiguous. Trimming removed 1 base from V and 4 bases from J, with 11 bases in between. Germline values: CDR1 LGHDT, CDR2 YNNKEL (reference sequence). This CDR3 is built from 15 residues. The CDR3 DNA follows: TGTGCCAGCAGCCAAGGAATAGTAAGAAATCAGCCCCAGCATTTT. Translated: CASSQGIVRNQPQHF.

The CDR3 coding sequence is TGTGCCAGCAGCTATGAGGGGAGGGACTACACCTTC. The encoded protein is CASSYEGRDYTF. V is TRBV25-1 and J is TRBJ1-2, with TRBD1 as a possible D gene (5 bases). Germline CDR1 reads MGHDK; CDR2 reads SYGVNS. V dropped 6 bases and J dropped 10 bases, with 15 bases sitting between them. The CDR3 has 12 amino acids.

In DNA form, the CDR3 reads TGTGCCTGGAGTTGGGACAGGGGAAGGGATGAGCAGTTCTTC. It yields the protein CAWSWDRGRDEQFF. The chain carries TRBV30 and TRBJ2-1, with TRBD1 matching over 10 bases. Germline CDR1 is GTSNPN and CDR2 is SVGIG (reference sequence). This CDR3 has 14 amino acids. The ends lost 2 bases at V and 8 bases at J; junction bases unmatched: 6.

This clone has a single count. The chain couples TRBV10-2 to TRBJ1-1, with 8 bases matching TRBD1. This CDR3 is built from 15 residues. CDR1 is WSHSY and CDR2 is SAAADI in the germline V gene. The ends lost 2 bases at V and 1 base at J; junction bases unmatched: 3. The CDR3 DNA sequence: TGCGCCAGCAGTGAGCCGGGACAGGCGAACACTGAAGCTTTCTTT. Translated, it gives CASSEPGQANTEAFF.

The gene calls are TRBV19 and TRBJ2-7; D may be TRBD1 or TRBD2 (6 bases each). The CDR3 sequence is 17 residues long. CDR1 is LNHDA and CDR2 is SQIVND in the germline V gene (reference sequence). V was trimmed by 2 bases and J by 1 base, leaving 18 bases between them. The CDR3 DNA reads TGTGCCAGTAGTATAACCACGGTGGGGGGCCCGTCCTACGAGCAGTACTTC. It encodes CASSITTVGGPSYEQYF.

The rearrangement uses TRBV29-1 and TRBJ2-1; D unresolved. Germline V gene lookup returns CDR1 SQVTM and CDR2 ANQGSEA. CDR3 length equals 11 residues. Trimming took 6 bases from V and 9 from J, leaving 12 bases between them. This chain's CDR3 is CSVRRSSEQFF. In nucleotides, the CDR3 is TGCAGCGTCCGGCGTTCCAGTGAGCAGTTCTTC.

This rearrangement joins TRBV29-1 to TRBJ2-5; 13 bases align to TRBD2. CDR3 size: 15 residues. Trimming removed 3 bases from V and 5 bases from J; junction bases left unmatched: 6. From germline, CDR1 is SQVTM and CDR2 ANQGSEA. The CDR3: CSVERTSGSAETQYF. The CDR3 nucleotides read TGCAGCGTTGAGAGGACTAGCGGGAGTGCGGAGACCCAGTACTTC.

The rearrangement joins TRBV4-2 to TRBJ2-7; D unresolved. Looked up from germline, CDR1 is LGHNA and CDR2 is YNFKEQ. With 2 bases removed from V and 0 bases from J, the gap between germline ends came to 8 bases. CDR3 size: 14 residues. The CDR3 spells CASSQQTDSYEQYF. CDR3 nucleotide sequence: TGTGCCAGCAGCCAACAGACGGACTCCTACGAGCAGTACTTC.

The chain uses TRBV19 and TRBJ1-1; D uncertain. From germline, CDR1 is LNHDA and CDR2 SQIVND (reference sequence). The length of the CDR3 is 13 residues. V was cut by 3 bases and J by 4 bases, with 9 bases left in between. This CDR3 is CASSMNKVTEAFF. The CDR3 bases are TGTGCCAGTAGTATGAACAAGGTCACTGAAGCTTTCTTT.

The chain has TRBV4-1 and TRBJ1-1; tentative D call: TRBD1 (6 bases). The CDR3 length is 16 residues. The ends were cut back, 4 bases at V and 2 bases at J, with 17 bases in the middle. The germline gives CDR1 MGHRA, CDR2 YSYEKL. CDR3 DNA sequence: TGCGCCAGCAGCCCTCTAGGGGGGGCAGGAAACACTGAAGCTTTCTTT. Amino acid sequence: CASSPLGGAGNTEAFF.

The V and J genes are TRBV5-1 and TRBJ2-7; 11 bases map to TRBD2. CDR3 length: 14 residues. Germline V lookup: CDR1 SGHRS, CDR2 YFSETQ. J was trimmed by 2 bases and V by 4 bases; bases with no gene match: 2. The CDR3 DNA follows: TGCGCCAGCAGCACGACTAGCGGGGCCTACGAGCAGTACTTC. The encoded protein is CASSTTSGAYEQYF.

The chain links TRBV4-1 to TRBJ2-3; D remains unclear. Trimming cost V 0 bases and J 2 bases, with 9 bases left between them. The germline CDR1 and CDR2 sequences are MGHRA and YSYEKL. The CDR3 spans 15 residues. CDR3 region: CASSQDLVVTDTQYF. The CDR3 DNA is TGCGCCAGCAGCCAAGATTTGGTAGTCACAGATACGCAGTATTTT.

The V and J genes are TRBV5-4 and TRBJ1-2; 7 bases fit TRBD1. This CDR3 is built from 13 residues. V lost 3 bases and J lost 7; bases outside the gene matches: 6. Germline V gene data show CDR1 as SGHNT and CDR2 as YYREEE (reference sequence). The CDR3 loop is CASSSDREGGYTF. The DNA of the CDR3 is TGTGCCAGCAGCTCCGACAGGGAAGGTGGCTACACCTTC.